The 20 T cell receptor beta chains presented below share a single source sample, sequenced in a study of blood T cells in healthy people across ages. Through a sample-barcoded 5' primer and a J-beta primer mix, a second PCR was run for roughly 6 to 11 cycles. TCRdb reprocessed the 5' RACE reads with MiXCR, giving one entry per CDR3 protein. The repertoire holds about 1.8 million distinct CDR3 sequences, with less than 50% as singletons. The sample consisted of blood. The receptor set was obtained from a woman in her thirties or forties in good health.

The chain is built from TRBV10-3 and TRBJ2-1; no clear D. Germline loops: CDR1 ENHRY, CDR2 SYGVKD. V was trimmed by 4 bases and J by 5 bases, leaving 3 bases between them. This CDR3 has 11 residues. The CDR3 loop is CAISADNEQFF. In nucleotides, the CDR3 is TGTGCCATCAGTGCGGACAATGAGCAGTTCTTC.

J is TRBJ1-1 and V is TRBV2; D is uncertain. Germline CDR1 reads SNHLY; CDR2 reads FYNNEI. The CDR3 extends over 12 amino acids. Trimming took off 0 bases at V and 7 bases at J, with 6 bases between the two ends. CDR3 in DNA: TGTGCCAGCAGTGAAGCGCAAGATGAAGCTTTCTTT. It yields the protein CASSEAQDEAFF. The full variable domain, in which reference TRBV2 and TRBJ1-1 provide the parts outside the CDR3, is EPEVTQTPSHQVTQMGQEVILRCVPISNHLYFYWYRQILGQKVEFLVSFYNNEISEKSEIFDDQFSVERPDGSNFTLKIRSTKLEDSAMYFCASSEAQDEAFFGQGTRLTVV.

The rearrangement links TRBV12-3 or TRBV12-4 to TRBJ2-3; D is tentatively TRBD1 or TRBD2 (5 bases each). The V gene lost 3 bases and the J gene lost 1 base, with 11 bases spanning the gap. This CDR3 is 15 amino acids long. CDR3 nucleotides: TGTGCCAGCAGTTTTCGGGGCGCGGGCACAGATACGCAGTATTTT. It translates to CASSFRGAGTDTQYF.

V and J are TRBV5-1 and TRBJ2-1; D could derive from TRBD1 or TRBD2 (5 bases each). V gave up 1 base and J gave up 10 bases, with 18 bases separating them. CDR3 length equals 15 residues. Germline-derived CDR1 and CDR2 are SGHRS and YFSETQ. The CDR3 DNA reads TGCGCCAGCAGCTTGACGGAGTCAGGGACCCGCGAGCAGTTCTTC. Amino acids: CASSLTESGTREQFF.

Comments on this clonotype: A read error may produce the germline difference seen at one junction end. The V gene is TRBV7-7, the J gene TRBJ2-5; perhaps TRBD2 as D (5 bases). TRBJ2-1 matches the DNA end more closely, so the J call is doubtful. CDR3 length: 17 amino acids. Per the germline V gene, CDR1 is SSHAT and CDR2 is FNYEAQ (reference sequence). This chain's CDR3 is CASSRAAGELYQETQFF. CDR3 DNA: TGTGCTAGCAGTAGGGCGGCGGGCGAATTGTACCAAGAGACCCAGTTCTTC.

There are a few counts of this clonotype. This chain uses TRBV7-2 with TRBJ2-5; D may be TRBD2 (6 bases). The length of the CDR3 is 14 residues. Per the germline V gene, CDR1 is SGHTA and CDR2 is FQGNSA. Deletions cut 5 bases from V and 11 bases from J, with 21 bases between. CDR3 loop: CASSVGLQGGVQYF. The CDR3 DNA reads TGTGCCAGCAGCGTAGGCCTCCAGGGAGGAGTGCAGTACTTC. The full variable domain, with the rest looked up from reference TRBV7-2 and TRBJ2-5, is GAGVSQSPSNKVTEKGKDVELRCDPISGHTALYWYRQSLGQGLEFLIYFQGNSAPDKSGLPSDRFSAERTGGSVSTLTIQRTQQEDSAVYLCASSVGLQGGVQYFGPGTRLLVL.

This clonotype was recorded only once. The V gene is TRBV20-1, the J gene TRBJ2-7; a weak D match, TRBD2 (5 bases). V was pared by 3 bases and J by 7 bases, with 13 bases between. Germline lookup yields CDR1 DFQATT and CDR2 SNEGSKA (reference sequence). This CDR3 comprises 12 residues. For the CDR3, the DNA is TGCAGTGCTAGTTGGGAGTCCAATGAGCAGTACTTC. It encodes CSASWESNEQYF.

This clonotype was found a few times. The chain links TRBV7-2 to TRBJ2-5; D is possibly TRBD2 (6 bases). Germline V lookup: CDR1 SGHTA, CDR2 FQGNSA. V was pared by 2 bases and J by 8 bases, with 15 bases between. The CDR3 length is 14 residues. The CDR3 nucleotides are TGTGCCAGCAGCTTAAGGGACTCCTTAGACACCCAGTACTTC. This gives the protein CASSLRDSLDTQYF.

This clonotype was detected many times. V usage is TRBV6-2 or TRBV6-3 and J usage is TRBJ2-7, with D hard to call. Germline V gene data show CDR1 as MNHEY and CDR2 as SVGEGT. V gave up 2 bases and J gave up 3 bases, with 5 bases separating them. The CDR3 is 12 amino acids. The CDR3 sequence is CASSYGRYEQYF. CDR3 nucleotides: TGTGCCAGCAGTTACGGACGCTACGAGCAGTACTTC.

The chain recombines TRBV5-1 with TRBJ2-1, with 12 bases lining up with TRBD2. This CDR3 has 19 residues. V was pared by 0 bases and J by 0 bases, with 7 bases of the junction left unmatched. CDR1 is SGHRS and CDR2 is YFSETQ in the germline V gene. CDR3 residues: CASSLAGLAGPSSYNEQFF. The CDR3, as DNA: TGCGCCAGCAGCTTGGCCGGACTAGCGGGGCCTAGCTCCTACAATGAGCAGTTCTTC.

V usage is TRBV19 and J usage is TRBJ1-5; 7 nucleotides align to TRBD1. CDR3 length: 13 residues. The trim removed 6 bases at V and 5 bases at J, leaving 4 bases unmatched. CDR1 LNHDA and CDR2 SQIVND come from the germline V gene (reference sequence). The CDR3 sequence: CASRRQGYQPQHF. CDR3 sequence (DNA): TGTGCCAGTAGGAGACAGGGCTATCAGCCCCAGCATTTT.

This clonotype was found a few times. The rearrangement joins TRBV20-1 to TRBJ2-7, with D perhaps matching TRBD1 or TRBD2 (6 bases each). Germline V gene lookup returns CDR1 DFQATT and CDR2 SNEGSKA (reference sequence). The CDR3 is made up of 14 amino acids. V lost 1 base and J 3 bases, leaving 13 bases between the germline ends. The CDR3 nucleotides are TGCAGTGCTAGAGTGGGGGGCCTTTACTACGAGCAGTACTTC. Protein: CSARVGGLYYEQYF.

The chain uses TRBV28 and TRBJ2-5, with no clear D. Between the trimmed V and J ends, which lost 2 bases and 3 bases, there was a span of 16 bases. Germline V gene data show CDR1 as MDHEN and CDR2 as SYDVKM. The CDR3 is 16 residues long. CDR3 sequence: CASSLISEAPEETQYF. The CDR3 region has the DNA TGTGCCAGCAGTTTAATAAGCGAGGCCCCTGAAGAGACCCAGTACTTC.

The chain has TRBV7-9 and TRBJ2-6; 8 bases are shared with TRBD2. Germline V gives CDR1 SEHNR, CDR2 FQNEAQ (reference sequence). V gave up 8 bases and J gave up 2 bases; unmatched junction bases: 2. The CDR3 runs to 14 residues. The CDR3 bases are TGTGCCAGCCCGCGGGGGGCTGGGGCCAACGTCCTGACTTTC. Its translation: CASPRGAGANVLTF.

In this sample, this clonotype turned up a few times. The genes are TRBV20-1 and TRBJ2-7, with 10 bases matching TRBD1. In germline, CDR1 is DFQATT, CDR2 SNEGSKA (reference sequence). The CDR3 has 14 amino acids. The junction had 6 bases not matched to a gene; V was cut back by 6 bases and J by 1 base. CDR3 nucleotides: TGCAGTGCCACAGACAGGGGGCCTTCCTACGAGCAGTACTTC. Protein sequence: CSATDRGPSYEQYF.

The chain employs TRBV7-3 and TRBJ2-1, with D perhaps assigned TRBD1 or TRBD2 (6 bases each). V lost 11 bases and J 2 bases, leaving 16 bases between the germline ends. Germline CDR1 and CDR2: SGHTA and FQGTGA. CDR3 length: 14 amino acids. This CDR3 reads CARQEGGAYNEQFF. DNA of the CDR3: TGTGCCCGCCAGGAGGGGGGCGCCTACAATGAGCAGTTCTTC.

The chain is built from TRBV25-1 and TRBJ1-5; D may be TRBD1 (5 bases). The germline gives CDR1 MGHDK, CDR2 SYGVNS. Trimming cost V 1 base and J 5 bases, with 15 bases left between them. This CDR3 has 16 residues. CDR3 nucleotides: TGTGCCAGCAGTGAATCGGAGGTAGGGGATTATCAGCCCCAGCATTTT. Translated: CASSESEVGDYQPQHF.

The V and J genes are TRBV5-1 and TRBJ2-3, with TRBD1 matching over 8 bases. Losses at the gene ends were 4 bases for V and 1 base for J; bases not matched to a gene: 8. The CDR3 has 16 amino acids. CDR1 is SGHRS, CDR2 YFSETQ, per germline. The CDR3 coding sequence is TGCGCCAGCAGCCCAGGACAGGGCAGCCGCACAGATACGCAGTATTTT. As protein: CASSPGQGSRTDTQYF.

The chain has TRBV2 and TRBJ2-1; TRBD2 aligns across 9 bases. Germline V gene sequence: CDR1 SNHLY, CDR2 FYNNEI. The CDR3 extends over 17 amino acids. The V segment lost 3 bases and the J segment 4 bases; nucleotides outside the gene matches: 10. The CDR3 region has the DNA TGTGCCAGCAGTGAGTCTCTAGCGGGGCTTCGATACAATGAGCAGTTCTTC. Its translation is CASSESLAGLRYNEQFF. Drawing the rest from reference TRBV2 and TRBJ2-1, the complete variable domain is EPEVTQTPSHQVTQMGQEVILRCVPISNHLYFYWYRQILGQKVEFLVSFYNNEISEKSEIFDDQFSVERPDGSNFTLKIRSTKLEDSAMYFCASSESLAGLRYNEQFFGPGTRLTVL.

This clonotype appeared a single time. The chain is built from TRBV2 and TRBJ2-1, with D possibly being TRBD2 (5 bases). With the DNA end fitting TRBJ2-7 better, the J assignment may be wrong. Germline-derived CDR1 and CDR2 are SNHLY and FYNNEI. This CDR3 region has 16 residues. The CDR3 reads CASRKDFLFWYNEQYF. The DNA for the CDR3 is TGTGCCAGCAGAAAGGACTTCCTTTTTTGGTACAATGAGCAGTACTTC.